The sequence of this T cell receptor (beta chain) was determined in a study of tumor-infiltrating lymphocytes in primary liver carcinoma. Starting material of roughly 0.45 ug total RNA yielded TCR beta cDNA via a constant-region primer. Modified slightly, ARM-PCR produced TCR beta libraries over three nested multiplex PCR rounds. TRBV1-TRBV30 forward and Cbeta reverse primers drove the first two roughly 10-cycle rounds. Each CDR3 protein gets one entry after TCRdb re-called the multiplex PCR reads with MiXCR. The sample consists of around 210,000 distinct CDR3 sequences, about 65% of them appearing once. Germline V gene lookup returns CDR1 GTSNPN and CDR2 SVGIG (reference sequence). The CDR3 sequence is 14 residues long. The V gene lost 2 bases and the J gene lost 1 base, with 9 bases spanning the gap. The source of the blood RNA was unsorted whole blood, and germline DNA was extracted as well.

Specimen: peripheral blood. This receptor was identified in a woman aged 55-70 years with primary liver carcinoma and hepatitis B virus infection. This chain links TRBV30 with TRBJ1-5; D remains unclear. Here the CDR3 reads CAWSRGISNQPQHF. In DNA form, the CDR3 reads TGTGCCTGGAGTCGAGGGATAAGCAATCAGCCCCAGCATTTT.